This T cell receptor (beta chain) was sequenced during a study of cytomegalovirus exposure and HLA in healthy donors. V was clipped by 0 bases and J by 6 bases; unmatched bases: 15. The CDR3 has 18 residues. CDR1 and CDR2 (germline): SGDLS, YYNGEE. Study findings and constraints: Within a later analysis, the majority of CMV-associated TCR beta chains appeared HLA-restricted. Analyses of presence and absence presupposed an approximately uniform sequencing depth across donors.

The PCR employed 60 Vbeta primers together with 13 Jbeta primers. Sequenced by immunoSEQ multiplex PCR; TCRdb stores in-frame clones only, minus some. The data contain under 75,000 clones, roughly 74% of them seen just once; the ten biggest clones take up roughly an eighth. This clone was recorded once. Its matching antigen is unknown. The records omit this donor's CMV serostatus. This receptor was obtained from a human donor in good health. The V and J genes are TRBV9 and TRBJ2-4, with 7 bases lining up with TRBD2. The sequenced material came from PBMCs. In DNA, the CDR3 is TGTGCCAGCAGCGTAGATGTGGGAGGGCCGCTTTCTGGAAACATTCAGTACTTC. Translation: CASSVDVGGPLSGNIQYF.